A selection of T cell receptor beta chains follows, all from one sample in a study of breast tumors, draining lymph nodes, adjacent tissues. TCRdb re-called the multiplex PCR reads through MiXCR, storing one row per CDR3 protein. The sample has some 120,000 distinct CDR3 sequences; 20% are singletons. Sequenced: axillary lymph node tissue. The origin of the receptors is a female donor with breast cancer. Some clones in this sample may be carry-over from other donors' samples. CDR3s include the opening cysteine and the closing phenylalanine or tryptophan. The D gene is left open where the match is weak. Clone size is shown for a subset of rows, as once, few, many or a class of expanded clone.

D: NA
V: TRBV20-1
size: many
J: TRBJ2-2
DNA: TGCAGTGCTAGGATCAGGGGACCACTGAACACCGGGGAGCTGTTTTTT
CDR3: CSARIRGPLNTGELFF

D: NA
V: TRBV29-1
size: many
J: TRBJ2-5
DNA: TGCAGCGTTGAAGATGCGACTGGGGCCGGATTTGGGACCCAGTACTTC
CDR3: CSVEDATGAGFGTQYF

D: NA
V: TRBV20-1
size: many
J: TRBJ2-7
DNA: TGCAGTGCGCTACAGGGTCTGATCAACGAGCAGTACTTC
CDR3: CSALQGLINEQYF

D: TRBD2
V: TRBV7-8
size: many
J: TRBJ2-7
DNA: TGTGCCAGCAGCCGAGGGGGACTAGTGCTTTCGTCGGGAGAGCAGTACTTC
CDR3: CASSRGGLVLSSGEQYF

D: NA
V: TRBV6-6
size: NA
J: TRBJ1-1
DNA: TGTGCCAGCAGTGAAGTGGGGCGCCTCGGGGGAGCTTTCTTT
CDR3: CASSEVGRLGGAFF

D: NA
V: TRBV5-1
size: many
J: TRBJ2-7
DNA: TGCGCCAGCAGCCCCGACGGATTAGGGGAGCAGTACTTC
CDR3: CASSPDGLGEQYF

D: NA
V: TRBV30
size: many
J: TRBJ2-3
DNA: TGTGCCTGGAAACCCGGTGGAGATACGCAGTATTTT
CDR3: CAWKPGGDTQYF

D: NA
V: TRBV27
size: many
J: TRBJ1-2
DNA: TGTGCCAGCAGGAGTGGGGGCGACTATGGCTACACCTTC
CDR3: CASRSGGDYGYTF

D: TRBD1
V: TRBV2
size: many
J: TRBJ1-2
DNA: TGTGCCAGCAGACAGGGGGACTATGGCTACACCTTC
CDR3: CASRQGDYGYTF

D: NA
V: TRBV20-1
size: few
J: TRBJ2-4
DNA: TGCAGTGCCCCTGCTAGCGTACTAGCCAAAAACATTCAGTACTTC
CDR3: CSAPASVLAKNIQYF

D: NA
V: TRBV20-1
size: many
J: TRBJ2-7
DNA: TGCAGTGCTAAAATTAGCGGCTACTACGAGCAGTACTTC
CDR3: CSAKISGYYEQYF

D: NA
V: TRBV7-3
size: many
J: TRBJ2-6
DNA: TGTGCCAGCAGCTTAGATCTCACAGGGTCTGGGGCCAACGTCCTGACTTTC
CDR3: CASSLDLTGSGANVLTF

D: TRBD1
V: TRBV5-1
size: many
J: TRBJ1-3
DNA: TGCGCCAGCAGCCGTCGACAGGGAGCTGGAAACACCATATATTTT
CDR3: CASSRRQGAGNTIYF

D: TRBD2
V: TRBV4-2
size: many
J: TRBJ2-2
DNA: TGTGCCAGCAGCCAAGATCGGGGGGGCTTCACCGGGGAGCTGTTTTTT
CDR3: CASSQDRGGFTGELFF

D: TRBD1
V: TRBV3-1
size: many
J: TRBJ2-7
DNA: TGTGCCAGCAGCCCGACAGGGACGGAACAGTACTTC
CDR3: CASSPTGTEQYF

D: NA
V: TRBV10-3
size: many
J: TRBJ2-7
DNA: TGTGCCATCAGTGAGTATACAGGGAACGAGCAGTACTTC
CDR3: CAISEYTGNEQYF

D: NA
V: TRBV5-4
size: NA
J: TRBJ1-2
DNA: TGTGCCAGCAGCTCCCTGTCGGGGGCTGTAGACTATGGCCACACCTTC
CDR3: CASSSLSGAVDYGHTF

D: TRBD2
V: TRBV24-1
size: many
J: TRBJ2-2
DNA: TGTGCCACCAGTGATTCTTCCATAACCGGACTAGCCTCCACCGGGGAGCTGTTTTTT
CDR3: CATSDSSITGLASTGELFF

D: NA
V: TRBV7-9
size: NA
J: TRBJ1-6
DNA: TGTGCCAGCAGCCGACAGTGGGATAATTCACCCCTCCACTTT
CDR3: CASSRQWDNSPLHF

D: NA
V: TRBV4-2
size: many
J: TRBJ2-7
DNA: TGTGCCAGCAGCCAAGATCCGACGGGTCGGGGCTACGAGCAGTACTTC
CDR3: CASSQDPTGRGYEQYF

D: NA
V: TRBV7-9
size: many
J: TRBJ1-6
DNA: TGTGCCAGCAGCCAAGTACAGGGTAGCTATAATTCACCCCTCCACTTT
CDR3: CASSQVQGSYNSPLHF

D: NA
V: TRBV20-1
size: many
J: TRBJ2-3
DNA: TGCAGTGCTAAGAACACAGATACGCAGTATTTT
CDR3: CSAKNTDTQYF

D: NA
V: TRBV10-3
size: many
J: TRBJ2-3
DNA: TGTGCCATCAGTGACCGGGGGCTTGGGACAGATACGCAGTATTTT
CDR3: CAISDRGLGTDTQYF

D: TRBD2
V: TRBV4-2
size: many
J: TRBJ2-1
DNA: TGTGCCAGCAGCCAAGGACTAGCGGGAGCGTTTGAGCAGTTCTTC
CDR3: CASSQGLAGAFEQFF

D: NA
V: TRBV6-2/TRBV6-3
size: many
J: TRBJ1-2
DNA: TGTGCCAGCAGTAGACCGAACCTCTCCGGGAACGCAGGCTACACCTTC
CDR3: CASSRPNLSGNAGYTF

D: TRBD1
V: TRBV5-1
size: many
J: TRBJ2-2
DNA: TGCGCCAGCCAGCATAGGACAGGATTGAACACCGGGGAGCTGTTTTTT
CDR3: CASQHRTGLNTGELFF

D: TRBD1
V: TRBV20-1
size: many
J: TRBJ2-7
DNA: TGCAGTGCTAGTGGAGACAGGGGTGTCGAGCAGTACTTC
CDR3: CSASGDRGVEQYF

D: TRBD2
V: TRBV10-3
size: NA
J: TRBJ2-4
DNA: TGTGCCATCAGTGAGCAACTAGCGGGAGGCAAAAACATTCAGTACTTC
CDR3: CAISEQLAGGKNIQYF

D: NA
V: TRBV27
size: NA
J: TRBJ2-3
DNA: TGTGCCAGCAGTTTCTCTAGGCAAGATACGCAGTGTTTT
CDR3: CASSFSRQDTQCF